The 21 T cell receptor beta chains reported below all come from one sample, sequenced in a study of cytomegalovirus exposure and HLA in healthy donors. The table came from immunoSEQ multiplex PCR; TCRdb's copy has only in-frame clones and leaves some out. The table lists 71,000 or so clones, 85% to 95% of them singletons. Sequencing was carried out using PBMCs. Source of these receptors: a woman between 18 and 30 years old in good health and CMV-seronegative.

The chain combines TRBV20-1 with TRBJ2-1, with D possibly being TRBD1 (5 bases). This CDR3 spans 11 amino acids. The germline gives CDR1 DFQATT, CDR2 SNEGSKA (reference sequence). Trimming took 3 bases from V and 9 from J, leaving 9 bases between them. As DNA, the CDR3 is TGCAGTGCTAGGACAGTTGGTGAGCAGTTCTTC. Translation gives CSARTVGEQFF.

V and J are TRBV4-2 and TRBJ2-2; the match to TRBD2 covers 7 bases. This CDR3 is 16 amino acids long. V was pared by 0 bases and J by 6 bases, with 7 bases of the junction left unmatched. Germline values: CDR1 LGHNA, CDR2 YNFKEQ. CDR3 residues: CASSQDLALAAGELFF. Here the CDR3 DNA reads TGTGCCAGCAGCCAAGATTTGGCGCTAGCGGCCGGGGAGCTGTTTTTT.

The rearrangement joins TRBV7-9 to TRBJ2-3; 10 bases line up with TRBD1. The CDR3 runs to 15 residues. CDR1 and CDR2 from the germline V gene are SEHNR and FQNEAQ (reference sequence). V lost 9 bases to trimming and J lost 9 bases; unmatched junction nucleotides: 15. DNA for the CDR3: TGTGCCAGTGGTATCAGGGACAGGGGCCTAGGAACGCAGTATTTT. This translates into CASGIRDRGLGTQYF.

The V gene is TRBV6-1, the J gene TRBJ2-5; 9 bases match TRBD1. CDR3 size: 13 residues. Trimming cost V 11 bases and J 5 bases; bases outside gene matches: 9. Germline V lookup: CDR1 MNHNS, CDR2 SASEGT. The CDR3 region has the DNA TGTGCCGACAAGGGACAGGGTGAGGAGACCCAGTACTTC. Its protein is CADKGQGEETQYF.

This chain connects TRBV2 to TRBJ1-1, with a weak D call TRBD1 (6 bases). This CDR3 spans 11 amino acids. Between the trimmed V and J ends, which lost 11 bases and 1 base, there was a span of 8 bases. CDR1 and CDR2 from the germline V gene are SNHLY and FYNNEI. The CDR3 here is CASGQNTEAFF. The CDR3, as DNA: TGTGCCTCGGGACAGAACACTGAAGCTTTCTTT.

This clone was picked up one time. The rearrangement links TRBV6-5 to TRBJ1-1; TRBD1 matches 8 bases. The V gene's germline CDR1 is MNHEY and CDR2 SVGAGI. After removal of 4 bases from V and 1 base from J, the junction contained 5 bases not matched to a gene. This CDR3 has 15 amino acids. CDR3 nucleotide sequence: TGTGCCAGCAGTTCCTGGACAGGGAAGAACACTGAAGCTTTCTTT. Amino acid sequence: CASSSWTGKNTEAFF.

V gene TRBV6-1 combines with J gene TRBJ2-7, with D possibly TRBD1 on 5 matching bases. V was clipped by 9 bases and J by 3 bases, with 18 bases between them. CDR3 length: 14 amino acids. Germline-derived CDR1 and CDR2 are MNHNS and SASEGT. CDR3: CASQMGPSLYEQYF. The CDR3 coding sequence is TGTGCCAGTCAAATGGGGCCGTCTCTCTACGAGCAGTACTTC.

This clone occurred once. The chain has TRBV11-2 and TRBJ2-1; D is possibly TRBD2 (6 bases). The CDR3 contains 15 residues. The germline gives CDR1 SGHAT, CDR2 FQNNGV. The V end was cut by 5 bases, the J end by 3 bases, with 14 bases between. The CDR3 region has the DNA TGTGCCAGCAGCCCCCAGGGAGGTAACTACAATGAGCAGTTCTTC. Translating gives CASSPQGGNYNEQFF. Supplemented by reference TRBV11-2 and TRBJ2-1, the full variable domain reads EAGVAQSPRYKIIEKRQSVAFWCNPISGHATLYWYQQILGQGPKLLIQFQNNGVVDDSQLPKDRFSAERLKGVDSTLKIQPAKLEDSAVYLCASSPQGGNYNEQFFGPGTRLTVL.

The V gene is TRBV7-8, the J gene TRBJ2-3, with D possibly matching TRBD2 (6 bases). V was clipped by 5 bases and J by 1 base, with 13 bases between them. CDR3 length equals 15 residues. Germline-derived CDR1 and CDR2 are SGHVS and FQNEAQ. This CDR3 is CASSIQTGGTDTQYF. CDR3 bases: TGTGCCAGCAGCATACAGACGGGGGGCACAGATACGCAGTATTTT.

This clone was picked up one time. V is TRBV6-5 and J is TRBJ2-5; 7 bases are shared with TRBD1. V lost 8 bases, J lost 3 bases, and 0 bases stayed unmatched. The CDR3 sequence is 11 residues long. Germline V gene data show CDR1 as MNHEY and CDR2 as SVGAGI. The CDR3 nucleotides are TGTGCCAGCCAGGGGGAAGAGACCCAGTACTTC. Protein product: CASQGEETQYF.

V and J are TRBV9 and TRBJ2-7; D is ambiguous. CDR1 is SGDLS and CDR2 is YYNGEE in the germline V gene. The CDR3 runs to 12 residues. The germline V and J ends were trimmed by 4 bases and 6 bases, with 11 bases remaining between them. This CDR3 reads CASSPRLGEQYF. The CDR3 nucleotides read TGTGCCAGCAGCCCCCGACTGGGCGAGCAGTACTTC. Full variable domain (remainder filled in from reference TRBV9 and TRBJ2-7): DSGVTQTPKHLITATGQRVTLRCSPRSGDLSVYWYQQSLDQGLQFLIQYYNGEERAKGNILERFSAQQFPDLHSELNLSSLELGDSALYFCASSPRLGEQYFGPGTRLTVT.

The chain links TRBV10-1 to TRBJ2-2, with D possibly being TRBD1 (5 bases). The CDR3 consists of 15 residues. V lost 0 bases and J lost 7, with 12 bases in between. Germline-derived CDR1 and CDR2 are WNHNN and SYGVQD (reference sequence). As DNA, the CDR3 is TGCGCCAGCAGTGAGTCGATACAGGTCGGCGGGGAGCTGTTTTTT. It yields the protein CASSESIQVGGELFF.

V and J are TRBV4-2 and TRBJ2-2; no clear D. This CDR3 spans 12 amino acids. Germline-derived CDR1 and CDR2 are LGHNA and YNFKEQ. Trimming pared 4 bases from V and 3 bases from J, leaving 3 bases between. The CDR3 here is CASSPDTGELFF. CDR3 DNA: TGTGCCAGCAGCCCAGACACCGGGGAGCTGTTTTTT.

The CDR3 reads CASSLDLQGNDEQYF. DNA of the CDR3: TGTGCCAGCAGCTTAGATCTCCAGGGCAATGACGAGCAGTACTTC. The chain carries TRBV11-2 and TRBJ2-7, with a tentative D call TRBD1 (5 bases). The CDR3 length is 15 residues. In germline, CDR1 is SGHAT, CDR2 FQNNGV. The V and J ends lost 0 bases and 5 bases respectively, with 14 bases between them.

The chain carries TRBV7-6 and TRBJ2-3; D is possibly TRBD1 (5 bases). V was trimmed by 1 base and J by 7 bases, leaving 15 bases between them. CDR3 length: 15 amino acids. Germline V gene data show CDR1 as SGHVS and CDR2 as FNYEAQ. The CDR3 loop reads CASSLGGRLRNTQYF. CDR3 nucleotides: TGTGCCAGCAGCTTAGGGGGCAGATTAAGGAATACGCAGTATTTT.

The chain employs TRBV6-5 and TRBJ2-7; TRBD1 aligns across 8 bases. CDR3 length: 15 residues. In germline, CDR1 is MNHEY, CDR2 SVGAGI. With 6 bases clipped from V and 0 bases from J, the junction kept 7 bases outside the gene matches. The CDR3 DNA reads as TGTGCCAGCAGACCCGGGACAGGAAGCTCCTACGAGCAGTACTTC. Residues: CASRPGTGSSYEQYF.

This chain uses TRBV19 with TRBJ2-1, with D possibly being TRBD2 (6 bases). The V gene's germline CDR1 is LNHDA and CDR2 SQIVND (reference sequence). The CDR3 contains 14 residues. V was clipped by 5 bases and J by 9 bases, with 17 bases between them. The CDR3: CASSRGGKVGEQFF. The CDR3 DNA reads TGTGCCAGTAGTCGGGGCGGGAAGGTCGGTGAGCAGTTCTTC. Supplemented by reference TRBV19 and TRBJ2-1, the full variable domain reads DGGITQSPKYLFRKEGQNVTLSCEQNLNHDAMYWYRQDPGQGLRLIYYSQIVNDFQKGDIAEGYSVSREKKESFPLTVTSAQKNPTAFYLCASSRGGKVGEQFFGPGTRLTVL.

The CDR3 region has the DNA TGTGCCACCAGCAGAGCGTACAGGGAGTTGGAGCATTTT. Translation gives CATSRAYRELEHF. The V call is TRBV15, the J call TRBJ1-5; tentatively, D is TRBD1 (6 bases). This CDR3 spans 13 amino acids. Trimming cost V 1 base and J 14 bases, with 15 bases left between them. The germline V gene encodes CDR1 LNHNV and CDR2 YYDKDF (reference sequence).

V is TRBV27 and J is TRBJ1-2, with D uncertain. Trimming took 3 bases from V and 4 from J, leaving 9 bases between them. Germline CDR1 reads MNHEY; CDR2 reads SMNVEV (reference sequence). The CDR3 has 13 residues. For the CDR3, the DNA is TGTGCCAGCAGTTTTTCCAGCGGCTATGGCTACACCTTC. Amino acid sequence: CASSFSSGYGYTF.

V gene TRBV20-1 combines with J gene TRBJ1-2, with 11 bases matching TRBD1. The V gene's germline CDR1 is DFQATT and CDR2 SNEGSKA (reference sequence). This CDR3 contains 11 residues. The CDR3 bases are TGCCTTGGACAGGGGGCATTTGGCTACACCTTC. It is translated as CLGQGAFGYTF.

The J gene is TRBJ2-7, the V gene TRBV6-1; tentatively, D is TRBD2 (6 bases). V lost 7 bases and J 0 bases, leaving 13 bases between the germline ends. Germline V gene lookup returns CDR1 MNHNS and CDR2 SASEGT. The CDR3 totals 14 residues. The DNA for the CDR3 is TGTGCCAGCAAGGAGGGGTCTAGCTCCTACGAGCAGTACTTC. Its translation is CASKEGSSSYEQYF.